These 32 T cell receptor beta chains were sequenced from one sample in a study of tumor-infiltrating lymphocytes in primary liver carcinoma. Total RNA (approximately 0.5 ug) served as template for TCR beta cDNA synthesis primed by a constant-region primer. Modified slightly, ARM-PCR produced TCR beta libraries over three nested multiplex PCR rounds. The first two PCR rounds used TRBV1-TRBV30 forward primers with a C-beta reverse primer, 10 to 11 cycles each. TCRdb used MiXCR to reprocess the multiplex PCR reads, holding one entry per CDR3 protein. The table includes 250,000 to 350,000 distinct CDR3 sequences, about three fifths detected once. Germline DNA was also extracted, and blood RNA derived from unsorted whole blood. The sample consisted of peripheral blood. The receptors shown here come from a woman aged 25 to 39 with primary liver carcinoma and hepatitis B virus infection.

The chain employs TRBV6-1 and TRBJ2-7; 10 positions match TRBD1. V lost 6 bases to trimming and J lost 4 bases; unmatched junction nucleotides: 9. The CDR3 totals 15 residues. The germline gives CDR1 MNHNS, CDR2 SASEGT. CDR3 region: CASRGAGTGEYEQYF. CDR3 in DNA: TGTGCCAGCAGAGGCGCCGGGACAGGGGAATACGAGCAGTACTTC.

V and J are TRBV7-9 and TRBJ1-2; 7 positions agree with TRBD1. CDR1 is SEHNR, CDR2 FQNEAQ, per germline (reference sequence). This CDR3 has 15 residues. V was pared by 0 bases and J by 4 bases, with 5 bases of the junction left unmatched. The CDR3 coding sequence is TGTGCCAGCAGCTTAGCCGACAGGGTCCGCTATGGCTACACCTTC. As protein: CASSLADRVRYGYTF.

Comment on this clonotype: A much bigger clone sits one base away, suggesting this may be a read error. This chain uses TRBV6-2 or TRBV6-3 with TRBJ2-5; D may be TRBD1 or TRBD2 (5 bases each). Germline V gives CDR1 MNHEY, CDR2 SVGEGT. The CDR3 runs 12 residues. Trimming shortened V by 2 bases and J by 10 bases, and 11 bases separated the two germline ends. CDR3 in amino acids: CASSYGTHNQYF. For the CDR3, the DNA is TGTGCCAGCAGTTACGGGACCCATAACCAGTACTTC.

This clonotype was counted many times. The J gene is TRBJ1-1, the V gene TRBV12-3 or TRBV12-4, with TRBD1 matching 7 bases. The junction had 4 bases not matched to a gene; V was cut back by 3 bases and J by 0 bases. CDR3 size: 15 residues. CDR3 region: CASSLTGRLNTEAFF. CDR3 coding DNA: TGTGCCAGCAGTTTGACAGGGAGATTGAACACTGAAGCTTTCTTT.

This clonotype was observed a few times. V usage is TRBV12-3 or TRBV12-4 and J usage is TRBJ2-4; D unresolved. The CDR3 runs to 16 residues. The V end was cut by 2 bases, the J end by 0 bases, with 11 bases between. CDR3: CASSLTERLAKNIQYF. CDR3 coding DNA: TGTGCCAGCAGTTTAACTGAGCGATTAGCCAAAAACATTCAGTACTTC.

This clonotype was seen more than once but under ten times. At one of its ends the junction is not consistent with the germline gene, which may arise from a read error. The chain joins TRBV4-3 to TRBJ1-5; 8 bases align to TRBD1. The CDR3 is 16 amino acids. CDR1 LGHNA and CDR2 YSLEER come from the germline V gene. The chain's CDR3 is CASNQDRGFGNQPQHF. For the CDR3, the DNA is TGCGCCAGCAACCAAGACAGGGGTTTTGGCAATCAGCCCCAGCATTTT.

This clonotype was detected only a few times. As DNA, the CDR3 is TGTGCCAGCAGCTTGGGCGGAGCGGGAGCGTACTACGAGCAGTACTTC. Protein sequence: CASSLGGAGAYYEQYF. This chain links TRBV14 with TRBJ2-7; TRBD2 matches at 8 bases. This CDR3 contains 16 residues. Germline trimming cut 5 bases from V and 3 bases from J; bases unmatched to any gene: 12. In germline, CDR1 is SGHDN, CDR2 FVKESK.

Details on this clonotype: This may be a read error: a much more frequent sequence differs by one nucleotide. Because the CDR3 is missing its conserved closing phenylalanine or tryptophan, this is likely a read error. The chain carries TRBV11-2 and TRBJ1-1; tentative D call: TRBD1 (6 bases). The germline gives CDR1 SGHAT, CDR2 FQNNGV. The CDR3 contains 16 residues. The germline V and J ends were trimmed by 4 bases and 1 base, with 16 bases remaining between them. CDR3 residues: CASSSPSGARNTEAFL. CDR3 in DNA: TGTGCCAGCAGCTCCCCCTCAGGGGCCAGGAACACTGAAGCTTTCCTT.

About this clonotype itself: This may come from a read error, since a much larger clone is one base off. This sequence joins TRBV12-3 or TRBV12-4 and TRBJ2-6; maybe TRBD1 (5 bases). The CDR3 is made up of 14 amino acids. The CDR3 region has the DNA TGTGCCAGCACCGACCCCTCTGGGGCCAACGTCCCGACTTTC. It specifies CASTDPSGANVPTF.

Comments on this clonotype: The junction and the germline gene differ at one end; a read error may be behind it. The chain has TRBV6-5 and TRBJ2-2; TRBD2 matches 9 bases. CDR3 length: 17 amino acids. Germline V gene sequence: CDR1 MNHEY, CDR2 SVGAGI. CDR3 loop: CASSYLGLATNTGELVF. CDR3 DNA: TGTGCCAGCAGTTACCTAGGACTAGCGACCAACACCGGGGAGCTGGTTTTT.

This clonotype was counted a few times. The CDR3 protein is CASSQGGLAGGIADTQYF. CDR3 nucleotide sequence: TGCGCCAGCAGCCAAGGGGGACTAGCGGGAGGGATTGCAGATACGCAGTATTTT. The chain links TRBV4-3 to TRBJ2-3; 16 nucleotides match TRBD2. J was trimmed by 4 bases and V by 1 base; bases with no gene match: 5. Germline assignment: CDR1 LGHNA and CDR2 YSLEER. The CDR3 is made up of 18 amino acids.

The chain couples TRBV20-1 to TRBJ2-7; D remains unclear. The CDR3 totals 14 residues. Germline values: CDR1 DFQATT, CDR2 SNEGSKA (reference sequence). V was pared by 3 bases and J by 0 bases, with 12 bases between. The CDR3 coding sequence is TGCAGTGCTAGTGAGGCAGGCCTCTCCTACGAGCAGTACTTC. Amino acid sequence: CSASEAGLSYEQYF.

V is TRBV7-2 and J is TRBJ2-1; D may be TRBD1 or TRBD2 (5 bases each). CDR1 is SGHTA, CDR2 FQGNSA, per germline. There are 14 residues in the CDR3. Trimming removed 1 base at V and 11 bases at J, with 15 bases between. The CDR3 coding sequence is TGTGCCAGCAGCTTAGGGTCCGGGACGACTAAGCAGTTCTTC. Amino acids: CASSLGSGTTKQFF.

This clonotype was counted between two and nine times. V usage is TRBV4-1 and J usage is TRBJ2-1; 11 bases align to TRBD1. Trimming cost V 5 bases and J 6 bases; bases outside gene matches: 3. Per the germline V gene, CDR1 is MGHRA and CDR2 is YSYEKL. The CDR3 consists of 14 residues. The CDR3 region has the DNA TGCGCCAGCAGCATCGGACAGGGGGCCAATGAGCAGTTCTTC. Residues: CASSIGQGANEQFF.

With regard to this clonotype: One base away lies a much larger clone, so this may be a sequencing read error. This chain uses TRBV29-1 with TRBJ1-2; D unresolved. CDR1 is SQVTM and CDR2 is ANQGSEA in the germline V gene. The CDR3 is made up of 12 amino acids. The CDR3 region is CSVGTANYGCTF. As DNA, the CDR3 is TGCAGCGTTGGAACAGCTAACTATGGCTGCACCTTC.

Comments on this clonotype: A read error may explain this, as a much larger clone is one base away. V usage is TRBV6-2 or TRBV6-3 and J usage is TRBJ2-1; no clear D. From germline, CDR1 is MNHEY and CDR2 SVGEGT. This CDR3 contains 11 residues. DNA for the CDR3: TGTGCCAGCAGTTCGACCAATGAGCACTTCTTC. It codes for CASSSTNEHFF.

This clonotype occurred a few times. With a much larger clone just one base away, this may be a read error. V is TRBV4-1 and J is TRBJ2-7; 8 bases line up with TRBD2. CDR1 MGHRA and CDR2 YSYEKL come from the germline V gene. The CDR3 is 15 amino acids. The trim removed 0 bases at V and 9 bases at J, leaving 10 bases unmatched. The CDR3 coding sequence is TGCGCCAGCAGCCAAGACCTCAAGCGGGAGAGGGCGCAGTACTTC. Encoded protein: CASSQDLKRERAQYF.

This clonotype was observed a single time. This sequence may be a read error, since a much larger clone differs from it by one base. V and J are TRBV6-2 or TRBV6-3 and TRBJ1-2; D gene ambiguous. The CDR3 extends over 17 amino acids. CDR1 and CDR2 (germline): MNHEY, SVGEGT. The CDR3 DNA sequence: TGTACCAGCAGTTACTCGAAGGGTCTCGGCAGCCTCTATGGCTACACCTTC. It specifies CTSSYSKGLGSLYGYTF.

Worth noting for this clonotype: This could be a read error, since a much larger clone is one nucleotide away. In this CDR3 the conserved last residue, phenylalanine or tryptophan, is missing, so a read error is likely. CDR3 amino acids: CASSYTSGRNNEQFL. CDR3 nucleotide sequence: TGTGCCAGCAGTTACACTAGCGGGCGGAATAATGAGCAGTTCTTA. The genes are TRBV6-6 and TRBJ2-1, with 9 bases aligning to TRBD2. Germline CDR1 and CDR2: MNHNY and SVGAGI (reference sequence). V dropped 2 bases and J dropped 7; count of bases not matched to a gene: 6. CDR3 size: 15 residues.

Turning to this clonotype: A much larger clone differs by one base, so this may be a read error. The genes are TRBV12-3 or TRBV12-4 and TRBJ1-1; 7 bases are shared with TRBD1. J lost 5 bases, V lost 7 bases, and 13 bases had no gene match. This CDR3 has 15 residues. The CDR3: CASNSSDRVGTEAFF. Written as DNA, the CDR3 is TGTGCCAGCAACTCCTCTGACAGGGTTGGGACTGAAGCTTTCTTT.

Worth noting for this clonotype: A much larger clone is a single base away; this may be a read error. The chain employs TRBV11-2 and TRBJ2-7, with 7 bases lining up with TRBD2. CDR3 length: 14 residues. Per the germline V gene, CDR1 is SGHAT and CDR2 is FQNNGV. Here the CDR3 reads CTSSQPSGAYEQYF. The CDR3 DNA sequence: TGTACCAGCTCCCAGCCTAGCGGTGCCTACGAGCAGTACTTC.

This sequence joins TRBV5-1 and TRBJ1-1; 8 nucleotides agree with TRBD1. Germline-derived CDR1 and CDR2 are SGHRS and YFSETQ. V dropped 8 bases and J dropped 4; count of bases not matched to a gene: 16. CDR3 size: 16 residues. The CDR3 nucleotides read TGCGCCAGTTCACGTTTCTCCAGGGGGCGCGGCACTGAAGCTTTCTTT. It specifies CASSRFSRGRGTEAFF.

This clonotype was picked up many times. The chain recombines TRBV6-2 or TRBV6-3 with TRBJ1-5; TRBD1 aligns across 8 bases. Germline V gives CDR1 MNHEY, CDR2 SVGEGT. This CDR3 spans 16 amino acids. The V and J ends lost 0 bases and 4 bases, in that order; junction bases with no gene match: 5. The CDR3 nucleotides read TGTGCCAGCAGTTACTCGGCGTGGACAGGGAATCAGCCCCAGCATTTT. Its protein product is CASSYSAWTGNQPQHF.

As for this clonotype: This CDR3 is missing its conserved last phenylalanine or tryptophan, likely due to a read error. V is TRBV7-9 and J is TRBJ1-2; weak D call: TRBD1 (5 bases). This CDR3 region has 19 residues. Deletions cut 1 base from V and 3 bases from J, with 24 bases between. Germline V gene lookup returns CDR1 SEHNR and CDR2 FQNEAQ (reference sequence). CDR3 nucleotide sequence: TGTGCCAGCAGCTTAGATTTTTGGGGGGTGATCGGGACGGACTATGGCTACACCTTA. This sequence encodes CASSLDFWGVIGTDYGYTL.

Notes on this clonotype: The final CDR3 position lacks the conserved phenylalanine or tryptophan, pointing to a likely read error. The chain recombines TRBV6-6 with TRBJ2-7; TRBD2 is a possible D gene (6 bases). The CDR3 has 16 amino acids. Germline V gene lookup returns CDR1 MNHNY and CDR2 SVGAGI (reference sequence). CDR3 sequence reads: CASSYSRLGAQHEQYI. The CDR3 DNA reads TGTGCTAGCAGTTACTCTCGACTAGGGGCCCAACACGAGCAGTACATC.

With respect to this clonotype: A read error may account for a junction end that differs from germline. The rearrangement uses TRBV7-9 and TRBJ1-2, with a weak D call TRBD1 (5 bases). This CDR3 region has 14 residues. Germline V lookup: CDR1 SEHNR, CDR2 FQNEAQ (reference sequence). CDR3 nucleotides: TGTGCCAGCAGCCTCGGGGGAGAACACTATGGCTACTCCTTC. Encoded protein: CASSLGGEHYGYSF.

In regard to this clonotype: This may stem from a read error, because a much larger clone lies one nucleotide away. V gene TRBV4-2 combines with J gene TRBJ2-1, with D possibly being TRBD2 (5 bases). Deletions cut 1 base from V and 5 bases from J, with 15 bases between. Germline lookup yields CDR1 LGHNA and CDR2 YNFKEQ. The CDR3 length is 16 residues. CDR3 nucleotide sequence: TGTGCCAGCAGCCAAGTTCGACTAACGGCTGACAATGAGCAGTTCTTC. Translating it yields CASSQVRLTADNEQFF.

In regard to this clonotype: Its ends do not fully match the called genes, so a read error is possible. The gene calls are TRBV7-9 and TRBJ1-2; D is unresolved. CDR1 and CDR2 (germline): SEHNR, FQNEAQ (reference sequence). This CDR3 region has 15 residues. The CDR3 nucleotides read TGTGTCAGCAGCTTAGCTAATCCAAGAGCCCATGGCTACACCTTC. Protein sequence: CVSSLANPRAHGYTF.

As to this clonotype: At one end, the junction sequence differs from germline, possibly due to a read error. The J gene is TRBJ2-7, the V gene TRBV12-3 or TRBV12-4; TRBD1 might be the D (6 bases). CDR3 length equals 15 residues. The CDR3 sequence: CASSLTGGALYEQYF. Here the CDR3 DNA reads TGTGCTAGCAGTTTAACTGGGGGCGCCCTCTACGAGCAGTACTTC.

A remark on this clonotype: A read error is possible here, since a much larger clone lies one base away. The rearrangement joins TRBV29-1 to TRBJ1-2, with 7 bases that match TRBD1. CDR1 and CDR2 (germline): SQVTM, ANQGSEA. This CDR3 is built from 13 residues. The CDR3 sequence is CNVDGTDTYGYTF. CDR3 sequence (DNA): TGCAACGTTGATGGGACAGATACTTATGGCTACACCTTC.

A word on this clonotype: Just one base apart from a much larger clone, this may be a read error. The chain has TRBV29-1 and TRBJ2-7; no clear D. This CDR3 has 12 residues. The germline CDR1 and CDR2 sequences are SQVTM and ANQGSEA. In nucleotides, the CDR3 is TGCAGCGTTGCAAGCGACTCCTACGGGCAGTACTTC. Translated, it gives CSVASDSYGQYF.

The gene calls are TRBV6-5 and TRBJ2-7; D ambiguous. V lost 3 bases, J lost 2 bases, and 11 bases lay in between. This CDR3 spans 14 amino acids. CDR1 is MNHEY and CDR2 is SVGAGI in the germline V gene. The CDR3 reads CASSYRTVAYEQYF. CDR3 coding DNA: TGTGCCAGCAGTTATCGAACGGTCGCCTACGAGCAGTACTTC.